This T cell receptor beta chain came from a study of STAT5B mutations in CD4+ large granular lymphocyte leukemia. This was a survey-level run. Clones were read by immunoSEQ multiplex PCR, and TCRdb kept only the in-frame ones, dropping some. The sample has roughly 38,000 clones; around 75% are singletons. Trimming took off 6 bases at V and 3 bases at J, with 12 bases between the two ends. CDR1 MDHEN and CDR2 SYDVKM come from the germline V gene. CDR3 length: 13 amino acids. The receptor was derived from a human donor in good health. What was sequenced was CD4+ T cells from blood buffy coats. The rearrangement links TRBV28 to TRBJ2-7; D unclear. Written as DNA, the CDR3 is TGTGCCAGCAGCCCCGGCACAGACTACGAGCAGTACTTC. Amino acid sequence: CASSPGTDYEQYF.